This TCR beta chain was identified during a study of beta chain features in type 1 diabetes. Regarding this clone: Its target is unknown.

In germline, CDR1 is ENHRY, CDR2 SYGVKD. The CDR3 length is 14 residues. The germline V and J ends were trimmed by 5 bases and 4 bases, with 11 bases remaining between them. Stem cell-like memory, regulatory, central memory and naive CD4+ cells were sorted via CD45RO/CCR7/CD25/CD127/CD95/CD27. Notes on the study in general: Moderate but significant shortening of TCRB CDR3s was recorded in all four CD4+ subsets from Type 1 diabetes patients. The study found fewer insertions and more deletions at VDJ junctions in type 1 diabetes patients. Researchers caution that PCR might favor shorter templates, equally among patients and controls.

What was sequenced were expressed TCRB transcripts, since all of the isolated RNA had been reverse transcribed. Libraries were prepared by immunoSEQ multiplex PCR; TCRdb keeps only in-frame clonotypes and omits some of them. This table holds 200,000 to 250,000 clones, 9.5% to 13% found once. The sequencing input was central memory CD4+ T cells from blood. The rearrangement uses TRBV10-3 and TRBJ1-4; D remains unclear. This receptor was identified in a man aged 18-30 years in good health. The CDR3 DNA reads as TGTGCCATCAGTCTGACTGAGGGTAATGAAAAACTGTTTTTT. This gives the protein CAISLTEGNEKLFF.